These 27 T cell receptor delta chains came from one sample sequenced in a study of γδ T cells in repeated Plasmodium falciparum infection. TCRdb reanalysed the multiplex PCR reads via CATT. The table includes about 57,000 delta-chain clones, over 1.5% detected once. Flow sorting of PBMC yielded separate Vgamma9/Vdelta2+ and Vdelta2-negative gammadelta T cell populations for bulk repertoire analysis. The sequencing sample was made of gamma-delta T cells from blood. Receptors were obtained from a pool of human donors (malaria-infected and uninfected, not separated).

A word on this clone: This DNA translates differently at residue 18 from the TCRdb protein, which is that of a much larger clone; a read error is likely, and the protein shown is the DNA's own translation. The rearrangement links TRDV1 to TRDJ1; 8 nucleotides match TRDD2. V shed 2 bases, J shed 7 bases, and the junction held 30 bases outside the gene matches. The CDR3 runs to 22 residues. CDR1 and CDR2 from the germline V gene are TSWWSYY and QGS. The CDR3 DNA sequence: TGTGCTCTTGGGGAAACCCAAATTACTTCCTACGCGGGGGACACCCTCACCACTAAACTCATCTTT. It codes for CALGETQITSYAGDTLTTKLIF.

In regard to this clone: This likely traces to a read error, being one base from a far larger clone. Different DNA sequences within this sample yield the same CDR3. The chain joins TRDV2 to TRDJ1; 9 nucleotides match TRDD3. No J gene was available from TCRdb, and it was assigned here by a germline match of the DNA. J lost 0 bases, V lost 1 base, and 8 bases had no gene match. CDR3 size: 17 residues. Germline CDR1 reads GEAIGNYY; CDR2 reads EKD. The CDR3 DNA reads TGTGCCTGTGACACAAAACTCTGGGGGATTTACACCGATAAACTCATCTTT. Amino acids: CACDTKLWGIYTDKLIF.

This clone was counted many times. The likely explanation is a read error, given a far larger clone one base away. Other DNA sequences of this sample code for an identical CDR3. The V call is TRDV1, the J call TRDJ1; TRDD2 might be the D (5 bases). Per germline, CDR1 TSWWSYY and CDR2 QGS. The CDR3 consists of 15 residues. Trimming left V 3 bases short and J 8 bases short, with 19 bases between. CDR3 coding DNA: TGTGCTCTTGGGGAGCTCCTAGTAGTCCAGGGAAAACTCATCTTT. Translated, it gives CALGELLVVQGKLIF.

In this sample, this clone turned up many times. A read error likely explains why the TCRdb protein, taken from a much larger clone, differs from this DNA's translation at residue 4; the protein shown is translated from the DNA. This chain joins TRDV2 and TRDJ1; 10 positions match TRDD3. The CDR3 consists of 16 residues. Germline V gene data show CDR1 as GEAIGNYY and CDR2 as EKD. The V and J ends lost 5 bases and 1 base, in that order; junction bases with no gene match: 9. Written as DNA, the CDR3 is TGTGCCTGTGGCTACAACTGGGGGATTGCCACCGATAAACTCATCTTT. Protein product: CACGYNWGIATDKLIF.

This clone has a handful of counts. Translating this DNA gives a protein that differs at residue 3 from the TCRdb one, which belongs to a much larger clone; a read error is likely, and the protein shown is this translation. The V and J genes are TRDV1 and TRDJ1; 7 bases align to TRDD3. Assignment of the J gene here rests on matching the DNA to germline, because TCRdb gives none. The V gene's germline CDR1 is TSWWSYY and CDR2 QGS. The CDR3 length is 20 residues. The CDR3 here is CAPGDWGPIWELLYTDKLIF. DNA for the CDR3: TGTGCTCCTGGGGACTGGGGTCCCATCTGGGAACTCCTGTACACCGATAAACTCATCTTT.

About this clone itself: A far larger clone is only one base removed, so a read error is likely. The sample contains more than one DNA sequence encoding this CDR3. V usage is TRDV1 and J usage is TRDJ1; 9 nucleotides line up with TRDD3. The CDR3 is 23 residues long. Germline values: CDR1 TSWWSYY, CDR2 QGS. Unmatched junction bases numbered 36, after V lost 3 bases and J lost 10 bases. The CDR3 is CALGELLLRSSTVLGDNSGGLIF. Here the CDR3 DNA reads TGTGCTCTTGGGGAGCTACTTTTAAGGTCTTCTACCGTACTGGGGGACAACTCCGGGGGACTCATCTTT.

This clone has only a few counts. TCRdb pairs this DNA with a much larger clone's protein that differs at residue 18, likely a read error; the protein shown was translated from the DNA. The rearrangement joins TRDV1 to TRDJ1, with TRDD3 identical over 12 bases. This CDR3 region has 20 residues. Germline CDR1 is TSWWSYY and CDR2 is QGS. CDR3 coding DNA: TGTGCTCTTTGGGACCCCCCACCCACTGGGGGATACCTGTACACCGATAAACCCATCTTT. Amino acids: CALWDPPPTGGYLYTDKPIF.

This clone was seen repeatedly, ten times or more. This likely came from a read error, as a far larger clone is one base away. The same CDR3 is also encoded by other DNA sequences in this sample. The rearrangement joins TRDV2 to TRDJ1; 12 positions agree with TRDD3. Germline V gene data show CDR1 as GEAIGNYY and CDR2 as EKD. V was pared by 0 bases and J by 5 bases, with 15 bases of the junction left unmatched. The CDR3 totals 19 residues. The CDR3 DNA follows: TGTGCCTGTGACACCGCGGGTGTACTGGGGGATACAGTAAGGGATAAACTCATCTTT. Translating gives CACDTAGVLGDTVRDKLIF.

This clone was counted only a few times. A far larger clone is off by one base, so a read error is likely. Other DNA sequences in the same sample also yield this CDR3. The chain employs TRDV1 and TRDJ1, with TRDD3 as a possible D gene (5 bases). Germline values: CDR1 TSWWSYY, CDR2 QGS. The length of the CDR3 is 16 residues. CDR3 amino acids: CALGATRPRKTDKLIF. In DNA, the CDR3 is TGTGCCCTTGGGGCCACTCGGCCCCGTAAAACCGATAAACTCATCTTT.

This rearrangement joins TRDV3 to TRDJ1; 10 positions agree with TRDD3. The J gene comes from matching the DNA to germline here; TCRdb lacks it. CDR3 length equals 20 residues. V was pared by 2 bases and J by 1 base, with 22 bases of the junction left unmatched. Germline V gene sequence: CDR1 TVYSNPD, CDR2 GDNSRS (reference sequence). The CDR3 DNA follows: TGTGCCTTTTGCCCGAGCTTCCTACAGTACTGGGGGATGTCCACCGATAAACTCATCTTT. Translated: CAFCPSFLQYWGMSTDKLIF.

The table lists this clone with many counts. Only one base separates this from a far larger clonotype, so it likely reflects a read error. Other nucleotide sequences from this sample produce the same CDR3. The V call is TRDV1, the J call TRDJ1; D perhaps matches TRDD2 (9 bases). The CDR3 runs 22 residues. Germline V gives CDR1 TSWWSYY, CDR2 QGS. This CDR3 is CALGEPSYGLLGGICYTDKLIF. DNA of the CDR3: TGTGCTCTCGGGGAACCTTCCTACGGTCTACTGGGGGGTATTTGCTACACCGATAAACTCATCTTT.

This clone was picked up a small number of times. The protein TCRdb lists belongs to a much larger clone and differs from this DNA's translation at residue 11, which points to a read error; the protein shown is made from the DNA. The CDR3, as DNA: TGTGCCTTTAAAGGTGGGGTTCCTTTCCACCGGGGGATAAAGGGAACCGATAAACTCATCTTT. Protein: CAFKGGVPFHRGIKGTDKLIF. J is TRDJ1 and V is TRDV3, with TRDD3 identical over 8 bases. Matching the DNA to germline supplied the J gene, which TCRdb does not give. CDR3 length: 21 residues. V lost 1 base to trimming and J lost 2 bases; unmatched junction nucleotides: 27. Per germline, CDR1 TVYSNPD and CDR2 GDNSRS (reference sequence).

Concerning this clone itself: TCRdb has a much larger clone's protein, which differs at residue 20 from the translation of this DNA, likely because of a read error; what is shown is the protein translated from the DNA. CDR3 sequence (DNA): TGTGCTCTTGGGAAGACGAGCCTTCCCCCCTTTTACTGGGGGATACTGACACCGTACGCCGATAAACTCATCTTT. Its translation is CALGKTSLPPFYWGILTPYADKLIF. The chain couples TRDV1 to TRDJ1, with 12 bases identical to TRDD3. In the absence of a J gene in TCRdb, the DNA was matched to germline to assign it here. Germline loops: CDR1 TSWWSYY, CDR2 QGS. CDR3 length: 25 residues. The trim removed 5 bases at V and 3 bases at J, leaving 34 bases unmatched.

This clone was detected many times. This likely stems from a read error, as it lies one base from a far larger clone. The sample has other DNA sequences that encode this CDR3 too. The V gene is TRDV1, but the J gene lacks a call; the listed D gene, TRDD3, was not tested against the DNA. The V gene's germline CDR1 is TSWWSYY and CDR2 QGS. This CDR3 is 18 amino acids long. The CDR3 loop is CALGETPGGYGYTDKLIF. Here the CDR3 DNA reads TGTGCTCTTGGGGAGACGCCTGGGGGATACGGGTACACCGATAAACTCATCTTC.

A remark on this clone: The protein held in TCRdb is that of a much larger clone and does not match this DNA's translation at residue 18, likely because of a read error; the protein shown is translated from the DNA. No J gene was called, and the V gene is TRDV1; the table names TRDD3, a call not compared with the DNA. Germline-derived CDR1 and CDR2 are TSWWSYY and QGS. This CDR3 has 21 amino acids. CDR3 amino acids: CALGERYFNTIRDTRVVSLIF. DNA of the CDR3: TGTGCTCTTGGGGAAAGGTATTTTAATACTATAAGGGATACGAGAGTGGTGAGTCTCATCTTT.

This clone showed up many times. The protein TCRdb lists belongs to a much larger clone and differs from this DNA's translation at residue 5, which points to a read error; the protein shown is made from the DNA. The V gene is TRDV2, the J gene TRDJ1; 10 bases fit TRDD3. Trimming took 3 bases from V and 6 from J; bases not matched to a gene: 6. This CDR3 contains 14 residues. Germline CDR1 and CDR2: GEAIGNYY and EKD. The CDR3 DNA sequence: TGTGCCTGTGACGCCCCGACTGGGGGATATAAACTCATCTTT. It translates to CACDAPTGGYKLIF.

This clone was observed many times. A far larger clone is one nucleotide away, so this likely arose from a read error. Other DNA sequences in this sample translate to the same CDR3. This chain uses TRAV38-2/DV8 with TRDJ1; 8 bases align to TRDD3. The CDR3 has 19 residues. CDR1 is TSESDYY and CDR2 is QEAYKQQN in the germline V gene. The CDR3 spells CAYRIRLVGDPVGTDKLIF. The CDR3 nucleotides read TGTGCCTATAGGATCCGCTTGGTGGGGGATCCTGTAGGCACCGATAAACTCATCTTT.

This clone occurred a few times. A far larger clone is a single base away, which makes a read error likely. Other nucleotide sequences in the sample specify the same CDR3. The J gene is TRDJ1, the V gene TRDV1; 12 positions agree with TRDD3. Here the J gene came from matching the DNA to germline, since TCRdb omits it. The CDR3 consists of 22 residues. Germline trimming cut 2 bases from V and 3 bases from J; bases unmatched to any gene: 22. Germline V lookup: CDR1 TSWWSYY, CDR2 QGS. DNA for the CDR3: TGTGCTCTTGGGGAAACCTTCGGTTCCTACGAAGAGGCTGGGGGATACGCCGATAAACTCATCTTT. Protein product: CALGETFGSYEEAGGYADKLIF.

This clone was seen at least ten times. For this DNA, TCRdb reports the protein of a much larger clone, which diverges at residue 7, most likely from a read error; the protein presented here is translated directly from the DNA. The chain couples TRDV3 to TRDJ1, with 13 positions matching TRDD3. V lost 2 bases, J lost 1 base, and 16 bases stayed unmatched. The germline V gene encodes CDR1 TVYSNPD and CDR2 GDNSRS (reference sequence). The CDR3 contains 19 residues. This chain's CDR3 is CAFAPSHGTGGYVTDKLIF. The CDR3 DNA reads as TGTGCCTTTGCGCCTTCCCACGGAACTGGGGGATACGTCACCGATAAACTCATCTTT.

This clone was seen ten or more times. The chain couples TRDV3 to TRDJ1, with D tentatively TRDD3 (6 bases). This CDR3 has 18 amino acids. The germline V gene encodes CDR1 TVYSNPD and CDR2 GDNSRS (reference sequence). Trimming stripped 1 base from V and 3 bases from J, with 27 bases between. DNA for the CDR3: TGTGCCTTTACCCAGAGGCCTACCTGGGGACCTCGGGCCGATAAACTCATCTTT. It is translated as CAFTQRPTWGPRADKLIF.

This clone was counted between two and nine times. Given a far larger clone just one base away, this is likely a sequencing read error. Other DNA sequences in this specimen translate into the identical CDR3. The rearrangement joins TRDV1 to TRDJ4; 12 nucleotides align to TRDD3. Losses at the gene ends were 3 bases for V and 0 bases for J; bases not matched to a gene: 23. CDR1 is TSWWSYY and CDR2 is QGS in the germline V gene. CDR3 size: 22 residues. In nucleotides, the CDR3 is TGTGCTCTTGGGGAGCTCCCCCCTCTAAAGAGTACTGGGGGATACAGAGCCAGACCCCTGATCTTT. Its protein product is CALGELPPLKSTGGYRARPLIF.

This clone was seen only a few times. TCRdb lists the protein of a much larger clone for this DNA, which differs at residue 13, so this is likely a read error; the protein given here is translated from the DNA itself. The J gene is TRDJ1, the V gene TRDV2; 10 bases fit TRDD3. In the absence of a J gene in TCRdb, the DNA was matched to germline to assign it here. The CDR3 loop spans 17 amino acids. Germline V gene data show CDR1 as GEAIGNYY and CDR2 as EKD. The CDR3: CACASLTGGSYTGKLIF. CDR3 nucleotides: TGTGCCTGTGCTTCCCTTACTGGGGGATCTTACACCGGTAAACTCATCTTT.

This clone has just a few counts. This DNA translates differently at residue 6 from the TCRdb protein, which is that of a much larger clone; a read error is likely, and the protein shown is the DNA's own translation. The rearrangement joins TRDV3 to TRDJ1; TRDD3 agrees at 11 bases. The CDR3 has 16 residues. The V gene end was trimmed by 5 bases and the J gene end by 6 bases; junction bases not matched to a gene: 17. Looked up from germline, CDR1 is TVYSNPD and CDR2 is GDNSRS (reference sequence). The CDR3 loop is CANRDCLGDTGNKLIF. CDR3 nucleotides: TGTGCCAATAGAGACTGCCTGGGGGATACAGGCAATAAACTCATCTTT.

This clone has a count of ten or more. The protein TCRdb lists belongs to a much larger clone and differs from this DNA's translation at residue 15, which points to a read error; the protein shown is made from the DNA. The CDR3 sequence: CASRFFLYLYWGIRADKLIF. The CDR3 nucleotides are TGTGCCTCCCGTTTTTTCCTCTACCTTTACTGGGGGATACGCGCCGATAAACTCATCTTT. The rearrangement links TRDV3 to TRDJ1; 13 positions match TRDD3. Germline V CDR1 and CDR2: TVYSNPD, GDNSRS (reference sequence). The CDR3 is 20 residues long. V lost 4 bases, J lost 3 bases, and 23 bases stayed unmatched.

This clone was detected only a few times. Translating this DNA gives a protein that differs at residue 2 from the TCRdb one, which belongs to a much larger clone; a read error is likely, and the protein shown is this translation. The rearrangement joins TRDV1 to TRDJ1; TRDD3 aligns across 10 bases. The germline gives CDR1 TSWWSYY, CDR2 QGS. The CDR3 has 24 amino acids. The CDR3 is CSLGELASDTGGCRIRRGTDKLIF. Written as DNA, the CDR3 is TGTTCTCTTGGGGAATTAGCCTCCGATACTGGGGGATGCCGGATTAGGAGAGGCACCGATAAACTCATCTTT.

Concerning this clone itself: The protein that TCRdb holds for this DNA derives from a much larger clone and differs from the translated DNA at residue 13, which likely indicates a read error; the protein shown here is translated from the DNA. The rearrangement uses TRDV1 and TRDJ2, with D perhaps matching TRDD3 (6 bases). CDR3 size: 23 residues. V gave up 0 bases and J gave up 3 bases, with 32 bases separating them. Germline CDR1 TSWWSYY, CDR2 QGS. The CDR3 loop is CALGELLSTTPYRGTKMTAQLFF. The CDR3 bases are TGTGCTCTTGGGGAACTCCTATCCACCACTCCGTACCGGGGGACAAAAATGACAGCACAACTCTTCTTT.

As concerns this clone: This DNA translates differently at residue 5 from the TCRdb protein, which is that of a much larger clone; a read error is likely, and the protein shown is the DNA's own translation. This chain joins TRDV2 and TRDJ1, with 8 positions matching TRDD3. The J gene was not available in TCRdb and was assigned here by matching the DNA to germline segments. The CDR3 spans 20 residues. Trimming took 1 base from V and 0 from J; bases not matched to a gene: 18. Germline V lookup: CDR1 GEAIGNYY, CDR2 EKD. The CDR3 sequence is CACDTDRPRGDRKYTDKLIF. Here the CDR3 DNA reads TGTGCCTGTGACACTGACCGGCCTCGGGGGGATAGAAAGTACACCGATAAACTCATCTTT.